This entry lists 25 T cell receptor beta chains sequenced from one sample in a study of regulatory T cells in long-lasting Graves disease. Both iRepertoire HTBI primers and Arm-PCR of CDR3 regions were used to build the TCR beta libraries. Each CDR3 protein is one row after TCRdb ran MiXCR on the multiplex PCR reads. The repertoire holds approximately 360,000 distinct CDR3 sequences, over 9.5% seen once, with approximately 20% in the top ten. Sample time point: newly diagnosed GD, antithyroid drugs for less than 3 months. Following extraction of RNA from PBMCs, that RNA was used to make the TCR library. The data were also submitted as part of a second study, on T cells in Graves' hyperthyroidism and ophthalmopathy.

The sequenced sample was peripheral blood mononuclear cells (PBMCs), obtained at new diagnosis, from a patient treated with antithyroid drugs. The receptors were sampled from a woman under 30 with Graves disease.

This chain joins TRBV14 and TRBJ1-2; 9 nucleotides agree with TRBD1. From germline, CDR1 is SGHDN and CDR2 FVKESK. J lost 4 bases, V lost 4 bases, and 7 bases had no gene match. This CDR3 contains 15 residues. The CDR3 region has the DNA TGTGCCAGCAGCCGCGCCGGGACAGGGTCCTATGGCTACACCTTC. Translated, it gives CASSRAGTGSYGYTF. The variable domain in full, completed from reference TRBV14 and TRBJ1-2, reads EAGVTQFPSHSVIEKGQTVTLRCDPISGHDNLYWYRRVMGKEIKFLLHFVKESKQDESGMPNNRFLAERTGGTYSTLKVQPAELEDSGVYFCASSRAGTGSYGYTFGSGTRLTVV.

The V and J genes are TRBV5-1 and TRBJ2-2; 12 nucleotides align to TRBD2. After removal of 0 bases from V and 8 bases from J, the junction contained 5 bases not matched to a gene. The CDR3 covers 16 residues. Germline V gives CDR1 SGHRS, CDR2 YFSETQ. This chain's CDR3 is CASSLGLAGEAGELFF. The CDR3 nucleotides read TGCGCCAGCAGCTTGGGACTAGCGGGAGAGGCTGGGGAGCTGTTTTTT.

This clonotype showed up many times. The chain recombines TRBV12-3 or TRBV12-4 with TRBJ2-6, with D perhaps TRBD1 (6 bases). The CDR3 length is 17 residues. V gave up 7 bases and J gave up 0 bases, with 16 bases separating them. The CDR3 spells CASTRQQGFSGANVLTF. Here the CDR3 DNA reads TGTGCCAGCACTAGACAGCAGGGGTTCTCTGGGGCCAACGTCCTGACTTTC.

Many counts were recorded for this clonotype. The chain has TRBV5-5 and TRBJ2-7; no clear D. This CDR3 region has 14 residues. The V end lost 3 bases, the J end lost 3 bases, and 13 bases lay between the germline ends. Germline V lookup: CDR1 SGHKS, CDR2 YYEKEE (reference sequence). DNA of the CDR3: TGTGCCAGCAGCTCCGGCTCTCAGAACTACGAGCAGTACTTC. Encoded protein: CASSSGSQNYEQYF.

On this clonotype itself: Being one base from a much bigger clone, this may be a read error. The chain employs TRBV7-9 and TRBJ2-7, with TRBD1 as a possible D gene (5 bases). Trimming shortened V by 5 bases and J by 6 bases, and 14 bases separated the two germline ends. CDR1 SEHNR and CDR2 FQNEAQ come from the germline V gene (reference sequence). The CDR3 runs 13 residues. CDR3 in amino acids: CASSRGQACEQYF. The CDR3 DNA reads TGTGCCAGCAGCCGAGGACAAGCCTGCGAGCAGTACTTC.

This clonotype was seen a few times. The rearrangement joins TRBV20-1 to TRBJ2-1, with D perhaps TRBD2 (6 bases). The V end was cut by 1 base, the J end by 0 bases, with 13 bases between. From germline, CDR1 is DFQATT and CDR2 SNEGSKA (reference sequence). The CDR3 runs 16 residues. CDR3 residues: CSARGERVSSYNEQFF. The CDR3 DNA sequence: TGCAGTGCTAGAGGGGAGCGGGTTAGCTCCTACAATGAGCAGTTCTTC.

This clonotype was seen repeatedly, ten times or more. This sequence joins TRBV6-2 or TRBV6-3 and TRBJ2-1, with no clear D. The CDR3 is made up of 15 amino acids. With 2 bases removed from V and 6 bases from J, the gap between germline ends came to 14 bases. Germline assignment: CDR1 MNHEY and CDR2 SVGEGT. CDR3 nucleotides: TGTGCCAGCAGTTACGGCCGAGCCTTAGGCAATGAGCAGTTCTTC. Its translation: CASSYGRALGNEQFF.

Worth noting for this clonotype: With a much larger clone just one base away, this may be a read error. The genes are TRBV25-1 and TRBJ1-2, with D uncertain. Trimming took off 6 bases at V and 1 base at J, with 3 bases between the two ends. This CDR3 region has 11 residues. Germline CDR1 MGHDK, CDR2 SYGVNS. The CDR3 DNA sequence: TGTGCCAGCAGGAATAACTATGGCTACACCTTC. The encoded protein is CASRNNYGYTF.

This clonotype was recorded many times. The chain links TRBV7-2 to TRBJ2-1; 7 positions agree with TRBD1. V dropped 7 bases and J dropped 7; count of bases not matched to a gene: 7. Germline CDR1 SGHTA, CDR2 FQGNSA. The CDR3 totals 13 residues. The CDR3, as DNA: TGTGCCAGCATCGACAGGGCTGGAAATGAGCAGTTCTTC. It translates to CASIDRAGNEQFF.

This clonotype was seen at least ten times. The rearrangement links TRBV7-2 to TRBJ2-7; D gene ambiguous. Trimming removed 6 bases from V and 3 bases from J, with 18 bases in between. The CDR3 is made up of 15 amino acids. Germline CDR1 is SGHTA and CDR2 is FQGNSA. CDR3 coding DNA: TGTGCCAGCAGTACGGTATCCGGAGCCCTCTACGAGCAGTACTTC. This codes for CASSTVSGALYEQYF.

This clonotype was found many times. The chain has TRBV6-2 or TRBV6-3 and TRBJ2-1; TRBD2 is a possible D gene (6 bases). Per germline, CDR1 MNHEY and CDR2 SVGEGT. Trimming removed 5 bases from V and 4 bases from J, with 12 bases in between. The CDR3 totals 14 residues. Written as DNA, the CDR3 is TGTGCCAGCAGTCTTAGCGGATTTTACAATGAGCAGTTCTTC. Encoded protein: CASSLSGFYNEQFF.

In this sample, this clonotype turned up a few times. This chain joins TRBV2 and TRBJ1-2; TRBD1 matches at 8 bases. The CDR3 is made up of 14 amino acids. Germline lookup yields CDR1 SNHLY and CDR2 FYNNEI. Trimming took 5 bases from V and 1 from J; bases not matched to a gene: 3. The CDR3 is CASSIDRGNYGYTF. In DNA, the CDR3 is TGTGCCAGCAGTATAGACAGGGGTAACTATGGCTACACCTTC.

The CDR3 loop reads CASRLSGEQYF. DNA of the CDR3: TGTGCCAGCAGGCTTTCAGGCGAGCAGTACTTC. The chain recombines TRBV6-1 with TRBJ2-7; D gene unclear. Germline CDR1 reads MNHNS; CDR2 reads SASEGT. The CDR3 runs 11 residues. Trimming took 6 bases from V and 6 from J, leaving 9 bases between them.

This clonotype was counted at least ten times. This chain links TRBV29-1 with TRBJ2-7; D perhaps matches TRBD1 (6 bases). V lost 0 bases and J lost 7, with 10 bases in between. The CDR3 length is 12 residues. Germline V CDR1 and CDR2: SQVTM, ANQGSEA. CDR3 sequence reads: CSVEDHGQEQYV. The CDR3 nucleotides are TGCAGCGTTGAAGATCATGGACAGGAGCAGTACGTC.

The table lists this clonotype with many counts. V and J are TRBV27 and TRBJ2-1; TRBD2 agrees at 10 bases. This CDR3 has 17 residues. V lost 0 bases to trimming and J lost 3 bases; unmatched junction nucleotides: 5. The germline V gene encodes CDR1 MNHEY and CDR2 SMNVEV (reference sequence). The CDR3 DNA sequence: TGTGCCAGCAGTTTATCCAGGACTAGCGGTTTCTACAATGAGCAGTTCTTC. Amino acids: CASSLSRTSGFYNEQFF.

This clonotype was seen ten or more times. The chain combines TRBV6-1 with TRBJ2-7; D is possibly TRBD1 (6 bases). This CDR3 contains 13 residues. The ends were cut back, 7 bases at V and 5 bases at J, with 15 bases in the middle. Germline CDR1 is MNHNS and CDR2 is SASEGT. DNA for the CDR3: TGTGCCAGCACCACCGGGACACCCGACGAGCAGTACGTC. The encoded protein is CASTTGTPDEQYV.

This clonotype was detected a few times. The CDR3 protein is CSARDSFSGLPGEQYF. In DNA form, the CDR3 reads TGCAGTGCTAGAGATAGTTTCAGCGGATTACCGGGCGAGCAGTACTTC. This chain connects TRBV20-1 to TRBJ2-7, with TRBD2 as a possible D gene (5 bases). The germline gives CDR1 DFQATT, CDR2 SNEGSKA (reference sequence). V lost 0 bases to trimming and J lost 6 bases, with 21 bases between them. The CDR3 spans 16 residues.

This clonotype was detected a few times. The gene calls are TRBV4-1 and TRBJ2-3; unclear D gene. The CDR3 has 13 amino acids. With 3 bases removed from V and 5 bases from J, the gap between germline ends came to 9 bases. Germline assignment: CDR1 MGHRA and CDR2 YSYEKL. The CDR3: CASSHRLGDTQYF. The DNA of the CDR3 is TGCGCCAGCAGCCATCGGCTAGGAGATACGCAGTATTTT.

The table lists this clonotype with many counts. The chain links TRBV6-1 to TRBJ2-2; D ambiguous. Trimming left V 6 bases short and J 8 bases short, with 16 bases between. The CDR3 runs to 14 residues. Germline assignment: CDR1 MNHNS and CDR2 SASEGT. The CDR3 sequence is CASREDPLWGELFF. DNA for the CDR3: TGTGCCAGCAGAGAGGACCCGCTATGGGGGGAGCTGTTTTTT.

The gene calls are TRBV7-3 and TRBJ2-5; 7 bases agree with TRBD1. V gave up 5 bases and J gave up 4 bases; unmatched junction bases: 7. The CDR3 extends over 14 amino acids. CDR1 is SGHTA, CDR2 FQGTGA, per germline. The CDR3 DNA reads TGTGCCAGCAGCAATGGACAGGTCTCAGAGACCCAGTACTTC. This gives the protein CASSNGQVSETQYF.

This clonotype was counted at least ten times. This chain links TRBV20-1 with TRBJ2-1; TRBD2 agrees at 8 bases. Germline V CDR1 and CDR2: DFQATT, SNEGSKA (reference sequence). Trimming removed 0 bases from V and 7 bases from J; junction bases left unmatched: 11. CDR3 size: 16 residues. CDR3 amino acids: CSARDLAGPVSNEQFF. CDR3 bases: TGCAGTGCTAGAGATCTAGCGGGCCCCGTTTCAAATGAGCAGTTCTTC.

In this sample, this clonotype turned up many times. The chain uses TRBV12-3 or TRBV12-4 and TRBJ2-1; 7 positions match TRBD2. The CDR3 totals 13 residues. The junction had 7 bases not matched to a gene; V was cut back by 6 bases and J by 8 bases. CDR3 in DNA: TGTGCCAGCAGCGTAGCGGGCATATATGAGCAGTTCTTC. It yields the protein CASSVAGIYEQFF.

In regard to this clonotype: A single base separates this from a much larger clone, so it may be a read error. This chain joins TRBV19 and TRBJ2-1; no firm D call. V lost 4 bases and J lost 3, with 13 bases in between. The germline V gene has CDR1 LNHDA and CDR2 SQIVND (reference sequence). This CDR3 comprises 15 residues. The CDR3 sequence: CASSTKGSFYNEQFF. CDR3 nucleotide sequence: TGTGCCAGTAGTACAAAGGGCAGCTTCTACAATGAGCAGTTCTTC.

Ten or more counts support this clonotype. This sequence joins TRBV6-5 and TRBJ1-4; D is perhaps TRBD1 (6 bases). Trimming shortened V by 2 bases and J by 5 bases, and 12 bases separated the two germline ends. CDR1 and CDR2 (germline): MNHEY, SVGAGI. The CDR3 covers 15 residues. The CDR3 DNA reads as TGTGCCAGCAGTTACAGGGGGGCCAGAAATGAAAAACTGTTTTTT. Protein product: CASSYRGARNEKLFF.

This clonotype was counted ten times or more. The chain combines TRBV20-1 with TRBJ2-7, with 7 nucleotides matching TRBD2. Germline CDR1 and CDR2: DFQATT and SNEGSKA (reference sequence). CDR3 length: 14 residues. The V gene end was trimmed by 0 bases and the J gene end by 6 bases; junction bases not matched to a gene: 8. The CDR3 sequence: CSARDPAGPREQYF. CDR3 bases: TGCAGTGCTAGAGATCCAGCGGGGCCGCGCGAGCAGTACTTC.